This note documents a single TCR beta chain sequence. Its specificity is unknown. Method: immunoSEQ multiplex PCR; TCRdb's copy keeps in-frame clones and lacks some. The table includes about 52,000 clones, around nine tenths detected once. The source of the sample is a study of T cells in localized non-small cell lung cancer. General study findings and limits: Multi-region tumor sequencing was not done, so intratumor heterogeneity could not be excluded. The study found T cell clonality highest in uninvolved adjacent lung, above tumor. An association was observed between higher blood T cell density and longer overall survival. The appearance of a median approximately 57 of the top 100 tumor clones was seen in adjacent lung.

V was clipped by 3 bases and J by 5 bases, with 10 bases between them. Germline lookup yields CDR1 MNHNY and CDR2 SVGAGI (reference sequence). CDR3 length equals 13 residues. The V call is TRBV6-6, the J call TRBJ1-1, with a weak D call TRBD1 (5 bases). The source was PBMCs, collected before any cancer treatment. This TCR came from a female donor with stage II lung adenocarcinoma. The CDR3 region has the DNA TGTGCCAGCAGTTATACAGGTTCGACTGAAGCTTTCTTT. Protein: CASSYTGSTEAFF.